Below, 4 T cell receptor beta chains from the same sample are listed, as sequenced in a study of beta chain features in type 1 diabetes. The isolated RNA, all of it, was reverse transcribed, so expressed TCRB transcripts were what got sequenced. Only in-frame clones appear in the TCRdb table, and some are missing; sequencing was by immunoSEQ multiplex PCR. The sample consists of over 500,000 clones, roughly a sixth of them appearing once. What was sequenced was naive CD4+ T cells from blood. The receptors derive from a young man in good health.

The chain has TRBV7-2 and TRBJ2-5; 8 nucleotides agree with TRBD2. CDR3 length equals 13 residues. Germline CDR1 is SGHTA and CDR2 is FQGNSA. V trimming: 4 bases; J trimming: 5 bases; junction bases outside the gene matches: 3. Written as DNA, the CDR3 is TGTGCCAGCAGCTCGCGGGGGGACGAGACCCAGTACTTC. This translates into CASSSRGDETQYF.

The chain recombines TRBV7-9 with TRBJ2-5; D is undetermined. The end of the DNA aligns better with TRBJ2-7, so the J call may be wrong. Germline CDR1 reads SEHNR; CDR2 reads FQNEAQ (reference sequence). The CDR3 extends over 13 amino acids. The CDR3 sequence is CASSFGNAYEQYF. In DNA form, the CDR3 reads TGTGCCAGCAGCTTTGGTAACGCCTACGAGCAGTACTTC.

The chain links TRBV4-1 to TRBJ2-1; 8 bases line up with TRBD1. This CDR3 is built from 16 residues. The ends lost 2 bases at V and 1 base at J; junction bases unmatched: 4. Per the germline V gene, CDR1 is MGHRA and CDR2 is YSYEKL. The CDR3 DNA is TGCGCCAGCAGCCAACCGAGGACAGGGTCCTACAATGAGCAGTTCTTC. Translated, it gives CASSQPRTGSYNEQFF.

In this sample, this clone turned up a few times. J is TRBJ1-5 and V is TRBV7-2, with a possible D match to TRBD1 (5 bases). V was pared by 5 bases and J by 2 bases, with 10 bases between. Germline V lookup: CDR1 SGHTA, CDR2 FQGNSA. The CDR3 consists of 14 residues. The CDR3 loop is CASSTRGGNQPQHF. The CDR3 nucleotides are TGTGCCAGCAGCACCCGGGGCGGCAATCAGCCCCAGCATTTT.